The 8 T cell receptor beta chains below all came from one sample that was sequenced in a study of CD8+CD57+ T cells in acquired aplastic anemia. The sequenced patients had an expansion of CD8+CD57+ cells seen by flow cytometry. Using genomic DNA as the template, TCR beta VDJ and CDR3 profiling was carried out. MiXCR was run by TCRdb on the reads, yielding one entry per CDR3 protein. Here the sample spans 300,000 or so distinct CDR3 sequences, approximately 60% being singletons. Input material: sorted CD4+, CD8+, or CD8+CD57+ T cells (not recorded which) from PBMCs. Source of these receptors: a human donor with aplastic anemia.

This clonotype occurred many times. The chain links TRBV7-8 to TRBJ2-7; 8 nucleotides match TRBD1. With V trimmed by 3 bases and J by 6 bases, 7 bases remained unmatched. CDR1 SGHVS and CDR2 FQNEAQ come from the germline V gene. The CDR3 spans 14 residues. The CDR3 coding sequence is TGTGCCAGCAGCTTTGGGGACAGGTGGGGCGAGCAGTACTTC. Its translation: CASSFGDRWGEQYF.

In this sample, this clonotype turned up many times. For the CDR3, the DNA is TGTGCCAGCAGTGGCGGGACTCCGGGACACGTCTATAATTCACCCCTCCACTTT. Translated: CASSGGTPGHVYNSPLHF. The chain employs TRBV2 and TRBJ1-6; possible D gene TRBD1, 6 bases. Trimming took off 4 bases at V and 3 bases at J, with 19 bases between the two ends. This CDR3 is built from 18 residues. CDR1 and CDR2 (germline): SNHLY, FYNNEI.

The CDR3, as DNA: TGCAGTGCTCGGAGTAGCGGGAGGATTACGGGCTACACCTTC. Protein sequence: CSARSSGRITGYTF. This sequence joins TRBV20-1 and TRBJ1-2; no reliable D call. The CDR3 totals 14 residues. Germline CDR1 is DFQATT and CDR2 is SNEGSKA (reference sequence). V was shortened by 5 bases and J by 8 bases, with 21 bases between the two germline ends.

This clonotype came up many times. This chain joins TRBV20-1 and TRBJ1-1; D might be TRBD1 (5 bases). Trimming shortened V by 5 bases and J by 0 bases, and 13 bases separated the two germline ends. Germline-derived CDR1 and CDR2 are DFQATT and SNEGSKA (reference sequence). This CDR3 is built from 14 residues. The CDR3 protein is CSADRGLMNTEAFF. CDR3 DNA sequence: TGCAGTGCTGATAGGGGACTCATGAACACTGAAGCTTTCTTT.

This clonotype was seen more than once but under ten times. J is TRBJ2-7 and V is TRBV5-1, with 9 nucleotides matching TRBD1. The CDR3 has 17 residues. The V gene's germline CDR1 is SGHRS and CDR2 YFSETQ. Losses at the gene ends were 1 base for V and 4 bases for J; bases not matched to a gene: 12. The CDR3 DNA is TGCGCCAGCAGCTTGATGTCGGGACAGGGTACCGGATACGAGCAGTACTTC. Translation: CASSLMSGQGTGYEQYF.

The V call is TRBV7-3, the J call TRBJ2-7; D remains unclear. The CDR3 is 12 amino acids. Germline CDR1 reads SGHTA; CDR2 reads FQGTGA. V was cut by 6 bases and J by 3 bases, with 9 bases left in between. CDR3 DNA: TGTGCCAGCAGTAAAGGGTTCTACGAGCAGTACTTC. This gives the protein CASSKGFYEQYF.

Worth noting for this clonotype: The junction shows a germline mismatch at one end, possibly a read error. The V call is TRBV10-3, the J call TRBJ1-2; D might be TRBD1 (5 bases). Germline V lookup: CDR1 ENHRY, CDR2 SYGVKD. The CDR3 length is 12 residues. CDR3: CAIKGANYGYIF. The CDR3 DNA reads TGTGCCATCAAAGGGGCTAACTATGGCTACATCTTC.

The rearrangement links TRBV7-9 to TRBJ1-1; a possible D gene is TRBD1 (5 bases). The CDR3 length is 15 residues. Germline CDR1 reads SEHNR; CDR2 reads FQNEAQ (reference sequence). Trimming pared 11 bases from V and 0 bases from J, leaving 19 bases between. The CDR3 nucleotides read TGTGCCGGAGACAGTGCTATCTCCCTGAACACTGAAGCTTTCTTT. It encodes CAGDSAISLNTEAFF.